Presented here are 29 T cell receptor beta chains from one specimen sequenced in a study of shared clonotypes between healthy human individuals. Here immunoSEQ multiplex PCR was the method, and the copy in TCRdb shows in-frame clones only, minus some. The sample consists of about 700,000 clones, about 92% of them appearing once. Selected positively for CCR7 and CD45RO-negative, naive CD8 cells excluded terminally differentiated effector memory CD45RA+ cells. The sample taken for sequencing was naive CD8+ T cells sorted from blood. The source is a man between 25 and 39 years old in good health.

The CDR3 loop reads CASSLVRMRYRGHNEQFF. Here the CDR3 DNA reads TGTGCCAGCAGCTTAGTCAGGATGAGATACAGGGGCCACAATGAGCAGTTCTTC. The genes are TRBV11-2 and TRBJ2-1; 7 bases agree with TRBD1. The germline gives CDR1 SGHAT, CDR2 FQNNGV. V gave up 1 base and J gave up 5 bases; unmatched junction bases: 14. This CDR3 has 18 residues. Full variable domain (missing parts from reference TRBV11-2 and TRBJ2-1): EAGVAQSPRYKIIEKRQSVAFWCNPISGHATLYWYQQILGQGPKLLIQFQNNGVVDDSQLPKDRFSAERLKGVDSTLKIQPAKLEDSAVYLCASSLVRMRYRGHNEQFFGPGTRLTVL.

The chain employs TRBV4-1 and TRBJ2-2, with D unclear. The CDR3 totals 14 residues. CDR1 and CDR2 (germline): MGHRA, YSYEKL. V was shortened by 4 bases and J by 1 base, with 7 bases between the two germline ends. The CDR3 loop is CASSRAENTGELFF. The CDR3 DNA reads TGCGCCAGCAGCCGGGCAGAGAACACCGGGGAGCTGTTTTTT.

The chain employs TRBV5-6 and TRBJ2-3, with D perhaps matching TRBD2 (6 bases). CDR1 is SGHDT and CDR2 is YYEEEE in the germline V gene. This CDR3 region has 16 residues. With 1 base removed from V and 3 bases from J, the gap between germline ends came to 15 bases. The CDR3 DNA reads TGTGCCAGCAGCTTGAACCGGGAGAATAGAACAGATACGCAGTATTTT. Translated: CASSLNRENRTDTQYF.

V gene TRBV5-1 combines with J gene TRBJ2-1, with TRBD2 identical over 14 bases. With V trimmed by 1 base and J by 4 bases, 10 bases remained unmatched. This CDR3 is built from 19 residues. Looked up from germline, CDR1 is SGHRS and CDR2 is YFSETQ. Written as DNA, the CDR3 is TGCGCCAGCAGCTTGTATTTAACCGGGACTAGCGGGAGTTACAATGAGCAGTTCTTC. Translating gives CASSLYLTGTSGSYNEQFF.

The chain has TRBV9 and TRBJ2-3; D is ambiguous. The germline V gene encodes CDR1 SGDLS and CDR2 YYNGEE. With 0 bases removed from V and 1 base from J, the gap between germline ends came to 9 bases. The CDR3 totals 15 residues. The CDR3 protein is CASSVAGGRTDTQYF. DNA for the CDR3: TGTGCCAGCAGCGTAGCGGGCGGCCGCACAGATACGCAGTATTTT.

CDR3 in DNA: TGCGCCAGCAGCCCGGGAGGGTGGGGACAGGGGACCTACGAGCAGTACTTC. The encoded protein is CASSPGGWGQGTYEQYF. The V gene is TRBV4-3, the J gene TRBJ2-7; TRBD1 agrees at 10 bases. After removal of 4 bases from V and 2 bases from J, the junction contained 11 bases not matched to a gene. Germline V gene lookup returns CDR1 LGHNA and CDR2 YSLEER. The CDR3 contains 17 residues.

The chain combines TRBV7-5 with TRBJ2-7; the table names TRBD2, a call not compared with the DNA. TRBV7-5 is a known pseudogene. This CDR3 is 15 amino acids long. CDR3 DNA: TGTGCCAGAAGCTTATTGGGAGGGAAGAAGTACGAGCAGTACTTC. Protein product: CARSLLGGKKYEQYF.

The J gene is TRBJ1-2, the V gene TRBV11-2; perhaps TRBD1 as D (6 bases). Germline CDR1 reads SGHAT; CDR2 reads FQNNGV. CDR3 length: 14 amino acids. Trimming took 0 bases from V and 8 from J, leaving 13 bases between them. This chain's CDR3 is CASSLDNGGEGYTF. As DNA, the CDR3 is TGTGCCAGCAGCTTAGATAACGGGGGCGAAGGCTACACCTTC.

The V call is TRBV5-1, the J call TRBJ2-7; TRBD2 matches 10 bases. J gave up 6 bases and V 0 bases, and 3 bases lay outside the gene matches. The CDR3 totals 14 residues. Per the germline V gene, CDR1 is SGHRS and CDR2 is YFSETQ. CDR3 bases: TGCGCCAGCAGCTTGGAGGTAGCGGGAGGCGAGCAGTACTTC. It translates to CASSLEVAGGEQYF.

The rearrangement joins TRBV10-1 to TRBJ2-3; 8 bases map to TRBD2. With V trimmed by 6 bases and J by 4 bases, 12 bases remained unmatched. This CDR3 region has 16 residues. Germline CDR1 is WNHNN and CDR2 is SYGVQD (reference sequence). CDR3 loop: CASSRFTAGVPDTQYF. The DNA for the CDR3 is TGCGCCAGCAGCCGCTTTACAGCGGGAGTCCCAGATACGCAGTATTTT.

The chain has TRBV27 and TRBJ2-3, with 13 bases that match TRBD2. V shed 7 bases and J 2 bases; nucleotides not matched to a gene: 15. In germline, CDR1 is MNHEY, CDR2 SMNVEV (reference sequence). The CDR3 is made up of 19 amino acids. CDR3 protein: CASNRPGLAGRGPTDTQYF. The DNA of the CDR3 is TGTGCCAGCAACCGACCGGGACTAGCGGGAAGAGGGCCCACAGATACGCAGTATTTT.

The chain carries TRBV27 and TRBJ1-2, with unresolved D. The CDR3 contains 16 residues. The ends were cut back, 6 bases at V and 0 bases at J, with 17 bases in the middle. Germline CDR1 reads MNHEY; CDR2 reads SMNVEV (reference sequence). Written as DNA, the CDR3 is TGTGCCAGCAGCCTGGGCGGGGTTCCCTCTAACTATGGCTACACCTTC. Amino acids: CASSLGGVPSNYGYTF.

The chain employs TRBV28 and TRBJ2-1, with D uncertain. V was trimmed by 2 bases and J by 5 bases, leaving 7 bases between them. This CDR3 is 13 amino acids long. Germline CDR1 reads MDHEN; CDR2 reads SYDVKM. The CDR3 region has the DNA TGTGCCAGCAGTTTACCCGACAACAATGAGCAGTTCTTC. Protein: CASSLPDNNEQFF.

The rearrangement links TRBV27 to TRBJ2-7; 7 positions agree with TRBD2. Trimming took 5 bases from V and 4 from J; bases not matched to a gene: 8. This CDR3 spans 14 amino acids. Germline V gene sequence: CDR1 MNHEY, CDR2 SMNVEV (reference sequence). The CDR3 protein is CASSRPGLVYEQYF. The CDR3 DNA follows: TGTGCCAGCAGTCGACCCGGACTAGTGTACGAGCAGTACTTC.

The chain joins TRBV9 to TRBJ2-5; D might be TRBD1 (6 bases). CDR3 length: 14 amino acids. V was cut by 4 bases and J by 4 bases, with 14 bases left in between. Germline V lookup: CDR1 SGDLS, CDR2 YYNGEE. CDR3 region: CASSPSGVRETQYF. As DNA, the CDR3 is TGTGCCAGCAGCCCATCAGGGGTGAGAGAGACCCAGTACTTC. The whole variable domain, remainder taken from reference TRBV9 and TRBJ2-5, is DSGVTQTPKHLITATGQRVTLRCSPRSGDLSVYWYQQSLDQGLQFLIQYYNGEERAKGNILERFSAQQFPDLHSELNLSSLELGDSALYFCASSPSGVRETQYFGPGTRLLVL.

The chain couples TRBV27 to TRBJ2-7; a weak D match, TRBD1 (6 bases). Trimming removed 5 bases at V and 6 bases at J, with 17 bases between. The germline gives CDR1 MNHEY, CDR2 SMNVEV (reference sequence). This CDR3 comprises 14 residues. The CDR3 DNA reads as TGTGCCAGCAGTAAAACCGGGACACTTGTCGAGCAGTACTTC. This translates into CASSKTGTLVEQYF.

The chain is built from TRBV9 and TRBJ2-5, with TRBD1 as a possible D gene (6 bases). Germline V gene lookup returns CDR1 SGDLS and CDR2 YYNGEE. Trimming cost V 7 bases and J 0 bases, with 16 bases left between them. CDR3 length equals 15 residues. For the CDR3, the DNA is TGTGCCAGCGGGCACGGCGGACAGTACCAAGAGACCCAGTACTTC. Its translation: CASGHGGQYQETQYF.

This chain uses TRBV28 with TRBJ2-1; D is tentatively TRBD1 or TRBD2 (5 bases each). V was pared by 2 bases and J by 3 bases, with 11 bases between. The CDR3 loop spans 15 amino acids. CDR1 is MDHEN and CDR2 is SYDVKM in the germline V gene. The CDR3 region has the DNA TGTGCCAGCAGTTTAACGGGGCAGGTCTACAATGAGCAGTTCTTC. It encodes CASSLTGQVYNEQFF.

The CDR3 loop is CASTAEENLYEQYF. The CDR3, as DNA: TGTGCCAGCACGGCCGAAGAGAACCTTTACGAGCAGTACTTC. This sequence joins TRBV2 and TRBJ2-7; D remains ambiguous. Between the trimmed V and J ends, which lost 7 bases and 4 bases, there was a span of 17 bases. CDR3 length equals 14 residues. CDR1 is SNHLY, CDR2 FYNNEI, per germline.

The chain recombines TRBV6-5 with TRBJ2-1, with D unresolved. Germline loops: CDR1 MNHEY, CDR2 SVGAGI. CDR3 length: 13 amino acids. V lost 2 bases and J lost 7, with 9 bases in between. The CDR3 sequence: CASSYAYLNEQFF. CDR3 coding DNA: TGTGCCAGCAGTTACGCCTACCTAAATGAGCAGTTCTTC.

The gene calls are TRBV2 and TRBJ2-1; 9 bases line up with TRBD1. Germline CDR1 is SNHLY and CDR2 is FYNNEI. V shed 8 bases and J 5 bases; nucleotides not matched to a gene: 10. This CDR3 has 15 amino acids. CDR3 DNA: TGTGCCAGCCCAGGGACAGGGATTGGTCACAATGAGCAGTTCTTC. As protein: CASPGTGIGHNEQFF.

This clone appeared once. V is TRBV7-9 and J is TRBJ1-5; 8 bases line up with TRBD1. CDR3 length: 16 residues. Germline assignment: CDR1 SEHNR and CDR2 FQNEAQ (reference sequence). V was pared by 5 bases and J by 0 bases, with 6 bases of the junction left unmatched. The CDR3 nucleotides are TGTGCCAGCAGCCAAACGACAGGGGCTAGCAATCAGCCCCAGCATTTT. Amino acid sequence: CASSQTTGASNQPQHF.

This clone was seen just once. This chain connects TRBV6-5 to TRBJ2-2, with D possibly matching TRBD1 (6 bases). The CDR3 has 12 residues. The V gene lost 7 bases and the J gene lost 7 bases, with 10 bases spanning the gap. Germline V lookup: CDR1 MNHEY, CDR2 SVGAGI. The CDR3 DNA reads TGTGCCAGCACCCTAGGGGGCGGGGAGCTGTTTTTT. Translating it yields CASTLGGGELFF.

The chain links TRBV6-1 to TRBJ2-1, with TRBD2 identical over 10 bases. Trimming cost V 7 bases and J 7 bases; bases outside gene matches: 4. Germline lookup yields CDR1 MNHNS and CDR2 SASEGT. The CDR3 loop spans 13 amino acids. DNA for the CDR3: TGTGCCAGCACTAGCGGGAGCAGAAATGAGCAGTTCTTC. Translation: CASTSGSRNEQFF.

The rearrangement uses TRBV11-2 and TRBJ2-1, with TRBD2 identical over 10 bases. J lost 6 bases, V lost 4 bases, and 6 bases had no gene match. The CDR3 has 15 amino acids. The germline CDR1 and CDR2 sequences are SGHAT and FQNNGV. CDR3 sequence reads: CASSSSGSWINEQFF. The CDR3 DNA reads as TGTGCCAGCAGCTCTAGCGGGAGTTGGATCAATGAGCAGTTCTTC.

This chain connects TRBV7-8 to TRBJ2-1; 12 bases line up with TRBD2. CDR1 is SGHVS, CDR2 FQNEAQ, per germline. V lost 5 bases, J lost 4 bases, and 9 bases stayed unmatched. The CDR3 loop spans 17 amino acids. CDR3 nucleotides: TGTGCCAGCAGCGGACGGACTAGCGGGGTACCTTACAATGAGCAGTTCTTC. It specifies CASSGRTSGVPYNEQFF.

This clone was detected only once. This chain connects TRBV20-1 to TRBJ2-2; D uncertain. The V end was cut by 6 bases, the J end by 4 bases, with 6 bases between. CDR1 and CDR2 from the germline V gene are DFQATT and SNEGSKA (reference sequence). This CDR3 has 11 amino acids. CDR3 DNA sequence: TGCAGTGCCTCGACCACCGGGGAGCTGTTTTTT. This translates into CSASTTGELFF.

DNA of the CDR3: TGTGCCAGCAGCTCCGGACTAGCCAGCACAGATACGCAGTATTTT. Encoded protein: CASSSGLASTDTQYF. The chain recombines TRBV7-3 with TRBJ2-3; 8 bases map to TRBD2. The CDR3 runs 15 residues. From germline, CDR1 is SGHTA and CDR2 FQGTGA. Trimming removed 4 bases from V and 0 bases from J; junction bases left unmatched: 3.

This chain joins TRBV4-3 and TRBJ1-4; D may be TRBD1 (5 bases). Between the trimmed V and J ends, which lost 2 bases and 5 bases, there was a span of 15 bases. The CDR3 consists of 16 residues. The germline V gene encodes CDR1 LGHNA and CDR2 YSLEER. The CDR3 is CASSQWAGGDNEKLFF. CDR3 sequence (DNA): TGCGCCAGCAGCCAATGGGCTGGGGGAGACAATGAAAAACTGTTTTTT.